A single sample gave rise to the 8 T cell receptor beta chains below, sequenced in a study of PD-1 blockade in classical Hodgkin lymphoma. TCRdb's table, derived via immunoSEQ multiplex PCR, lists solely in-frame clones and lacks some. This sample carries tens of thousands of clones, around 90% of them seen once, and the ten largest clones take roughly a fifth. Relapse after autologous stem cell transplantation occurred in every patient, and brentuximab vedotin exposure varied. The starting material was peripheral blood mononuclear cells (PBMCs), obtained at baseline. The origin of the receptors is a human donor with classical Hodgkin lymphoma.

This clone was counted a single time. The rearrangement links TRBV28 to TRBJ1-5; TRBD1 matches 8 bases. Germline V gene data show CDR1 as MDHEN and CDR2 as SYDVKM. The CDR3 has 14 amino acids. After removal of 5 bases from V and 4 bases from J, the junction contained 4 bases not matched to a gene. The CDR3 region is CASSPGQGNQPQHF. The CDR3 DNA is TGTGCCAGCAGTCCCGGACAGGGAAATCAGCCCCAGCATTTT.

V is TRBV4-3 and J is TRBJ1-1; unclear D gene. The CDR3 is 12 residues long. Germline V gene lookup returns CDR1 LGHNA and CDR2 YSLEER. Between the trimmed V and J ends, which lost 1 base and 7 bases, there was a span of 7 bases. The CDR3 reads CASSQAGLEAFF. The CDR3 DNA reads TGCGCCAGCAGCCAAGCCGGCCTTGAAGCTTTCTTT.

The V call is TRBV4-3, the J call TRBJ2-4, with 10 bases identical to TRBD1. The CDR3 totals 15 residues. Trimming removed 1 base from V and 9 bases from J; junction bases left unmatched: 6. Germline CDR1 LGHNA, CDR2 YSLEER. In DNA, the CDR3 is TGCGCCAGCAGCCAAGCCGGGACAGGGGCTAGCATTCAGTACTTC. Translated, it gives CASSQAGTGASIQYF.

DNA for the CDR3: TGTGCCAGCAGCCAAAGGCTTGACGGAGATGGCTACACCTTC. The encoded protein is CASSQRLDGDGYTF. The J gene is TRBJ1-2, the V gene TRBV4-2; D is ambiguous. CDR1 is LGHNA, CDR2 YNFKEQ, per germline. CDR3 length equals 14 residues. V was trimmed by 2 bases and J by 6 bases, leaving 13 bases between them.

The gene calls are TRBV5-1 and TRBJ2-5, with D possibly being TRBD1 or TRBD2 (5 bases each). Trimming cost V 2 bases and J 3 bases, with 14 bases left between them. The CDR3 covers 15 residues. Germline CDR1 reads SGHRS; CDR2 reads YFSETQ. CDR3 region: CASSFRPGREETQYF. The CDR3 region has the DNA TGCGCCAGCAGCTTCCGTCCGGGGCGGGAAGAGACCCAGTACTTC. The full variable domain, rest sourced from reference TRBV5-1 and TRBJ2-5, is KAGVTQTPRYLIKTRGQQVTLSCSPISGHRSVSWYQQTPGQGLQFLFEYFSETQRNKGNFPGRFSGRQFSNSRSEMNVSTLELGDSALYLCASSFRPGREETQYFGPGTRLLVL.

The gene calls are TRBV6-5 and TRBJ2-5; D gene uncertain. Germline CDR1 MNHEY, CDR2 SVGAGI. This CDR3 has 14 amino acids. V was clipped by 0 bases and J by 1 base, with 6 bases between them. CDR3: CASSYSVSQETQYF. The CDR3 nucleotides are TGTGCCAGCAGTTACTCGGTCAGCCAAGAGACCCAGTACTTC.

The CDR3 DNA reads TGCGCCAGCAGCTTAGTCCAGGGTCGAAATGAGCAGTTCTTC. This codes for CASSLVQGRNEQFF. The chain links TRBV5-1 to TRBJ2-1; D possibly corresponds to TRBD1 (5 bases). The germline gives CDR1 SGHRS, CDR2 YFSETQ. The ends were cut back, 2 bases at V and 7 bases at J, with 13 bases in the middle. This CDR3 has 14 residues.

In this sample, this clone turned up once. The chain recombines TRBV27 with TRBJ1-2, with 7 bases aligning to TRBD1. The CDR3 extends over 16 amino acids. The germline CDR1 and CDR2 sequences are MNHEY and SMNVEV (reference sequence). V lost 5 bases, J lost 3 bases, and 12 bases stayed unmatched. CDR3 DNA sequence: TGTGCCAGCAGTACACAACCTTCTCAGGGGGACTATGGCTACACCTTC. This translates into CASSTQPSQGDYGYTF.